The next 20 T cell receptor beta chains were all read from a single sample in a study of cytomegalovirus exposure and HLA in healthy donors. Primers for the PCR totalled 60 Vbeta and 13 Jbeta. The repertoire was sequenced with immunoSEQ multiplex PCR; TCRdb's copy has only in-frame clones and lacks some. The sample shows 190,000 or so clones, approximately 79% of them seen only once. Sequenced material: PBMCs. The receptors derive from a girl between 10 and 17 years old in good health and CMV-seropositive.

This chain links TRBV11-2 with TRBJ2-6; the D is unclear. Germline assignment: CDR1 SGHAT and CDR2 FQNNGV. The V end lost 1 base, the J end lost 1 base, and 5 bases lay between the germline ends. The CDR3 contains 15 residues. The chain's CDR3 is CASSLVSSGANVLTF. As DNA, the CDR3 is TGTGCCAGCAGCTTAGTCTCTTCTGGGGCCAACGTCCTGACTTTC. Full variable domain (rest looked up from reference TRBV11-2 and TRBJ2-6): EAGVAQSPRYKIIEKRQSVAFWCNPISGHATLYWYQQILGQGPKLLIQFQNNGVVDDSQLPKDRFSAERLKGVDSTLKIQPAKLEDSAVYLCASSLVSSGANVLTFGAGSRLTVL.

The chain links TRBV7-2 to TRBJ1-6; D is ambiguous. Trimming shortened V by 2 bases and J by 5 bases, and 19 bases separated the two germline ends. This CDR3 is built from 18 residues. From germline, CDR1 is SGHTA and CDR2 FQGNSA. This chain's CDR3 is CASSLSGRGGVNNSPLHF. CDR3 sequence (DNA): TGTGCCAGCAGCTTATCCGGACGAGGCGGGGTCAATAATTCACCCCTCCACTTT.

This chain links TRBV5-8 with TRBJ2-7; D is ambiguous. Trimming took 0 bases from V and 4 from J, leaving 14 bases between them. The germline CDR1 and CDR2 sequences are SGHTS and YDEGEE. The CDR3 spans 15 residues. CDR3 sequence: CASSLARNGLYEQYF. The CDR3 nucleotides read TGTGCCAGCAGCTTGGCAAGGAATGGGCTATACGAGCAGTACTTC. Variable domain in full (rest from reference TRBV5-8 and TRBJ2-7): EAGVTQSPTHLIKTRGQQATLRCSPISGHTSVYWYQQALGLGLQFLLWYDEGEERNRGNFPPRFSGRQFPNYSSELNVNALELEDSALYLCASSLARNGLYEQYFGPGTRLTVT.

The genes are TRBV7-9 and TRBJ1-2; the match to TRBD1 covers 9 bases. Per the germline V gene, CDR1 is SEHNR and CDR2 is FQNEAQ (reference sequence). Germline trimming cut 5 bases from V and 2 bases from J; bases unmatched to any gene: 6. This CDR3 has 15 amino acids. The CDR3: CASSTGGIRNYGYTF. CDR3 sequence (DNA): TGTGCCAGCAGCACAGGGGGCATACGGAACTATGGCTACACCTTC. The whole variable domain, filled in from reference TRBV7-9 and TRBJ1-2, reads DTGVSQNPRHKITKRGQNVTFRCDPISEHNRLYWYRQTLGQGPEFLTYFQNEAQLEKSRLLSDRFSAERPKGSFSTLEIQRTEQGDSAMYLCASSTGGIRNYGYTFGSGTRLTVV.

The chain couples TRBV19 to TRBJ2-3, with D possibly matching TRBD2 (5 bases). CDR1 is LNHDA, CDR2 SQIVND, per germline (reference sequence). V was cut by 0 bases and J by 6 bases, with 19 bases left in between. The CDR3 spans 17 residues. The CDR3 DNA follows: TGTGCCAGTAGTATAGATTGGCGGGTAGGCACGCGGGATACGCAGTATTTT. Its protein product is CASSIDWRVGTRDTQYF.

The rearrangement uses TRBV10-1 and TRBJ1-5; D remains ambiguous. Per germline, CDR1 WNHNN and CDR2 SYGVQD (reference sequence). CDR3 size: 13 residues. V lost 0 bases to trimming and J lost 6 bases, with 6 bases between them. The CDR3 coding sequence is TGCGCCAGCAGTGAGTCGCCCGGTCAGCCCCAGCATTTT. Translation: CASSESPGQPQHF.

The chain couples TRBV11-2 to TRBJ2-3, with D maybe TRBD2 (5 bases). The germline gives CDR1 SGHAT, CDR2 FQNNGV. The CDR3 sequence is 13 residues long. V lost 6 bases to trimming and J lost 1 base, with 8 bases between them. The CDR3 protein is CASRPGGTDTQYF. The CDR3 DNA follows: TGTGCCAGCAGGCCCGGGGGCACAGATACGCAGTATTTT.

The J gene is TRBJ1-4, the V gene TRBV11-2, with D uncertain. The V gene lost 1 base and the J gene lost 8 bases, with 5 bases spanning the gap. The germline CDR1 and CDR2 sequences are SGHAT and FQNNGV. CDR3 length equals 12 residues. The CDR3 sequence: CASSLGTEKLFF. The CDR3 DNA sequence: TGTGCCAGCAGCTTAGGTACAGAAAAACTGTTTTTT.

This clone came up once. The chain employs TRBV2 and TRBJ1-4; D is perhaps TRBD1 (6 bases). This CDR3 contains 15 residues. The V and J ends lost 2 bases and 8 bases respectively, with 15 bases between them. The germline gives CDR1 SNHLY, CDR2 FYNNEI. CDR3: CASSEFPGAGEKLFF. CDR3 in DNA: TGTGCCAGCAGTGAATTCCCAGGGGCCGGCGAAAAACTGTTTTTT.

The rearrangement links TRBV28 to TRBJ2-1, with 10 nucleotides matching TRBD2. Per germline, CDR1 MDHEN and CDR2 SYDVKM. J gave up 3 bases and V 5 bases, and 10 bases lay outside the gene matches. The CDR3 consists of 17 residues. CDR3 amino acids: CASSPRTSGSHYNEQFF. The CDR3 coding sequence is TGTGCCAGCAGTCCACGGACTAGCGGAAGCCACTACAATGAGCAGTTCTTC.

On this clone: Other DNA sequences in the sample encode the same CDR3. Here the CDR3 DNA reads TGTGCCAGCAGTGATACCTACGAGCAGTACTTC. The encoded protein is CASSDTYEQYF. The chain combines TRBV6-1 with TRBJ2-7, with unresolved D. Germline CDR1 is MNHNS and CDR2 is SASEGT. The CDR3 extends over 11 amino acids. V lost 3 bases and J 2 bases, leaving 2 bases between the germline ends.

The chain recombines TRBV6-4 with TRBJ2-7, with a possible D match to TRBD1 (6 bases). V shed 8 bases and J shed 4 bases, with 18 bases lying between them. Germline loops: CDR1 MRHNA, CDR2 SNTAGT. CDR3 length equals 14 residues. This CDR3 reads CASYPTGEFYEQYF. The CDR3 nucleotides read TGTGCCAGCTACCCGACAGGAGAGTTTTACGAGCAGTACTTC.

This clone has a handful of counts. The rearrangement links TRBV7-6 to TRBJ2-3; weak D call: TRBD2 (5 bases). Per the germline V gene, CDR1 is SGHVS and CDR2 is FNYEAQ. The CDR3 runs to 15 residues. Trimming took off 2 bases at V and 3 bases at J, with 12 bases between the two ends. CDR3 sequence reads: CASSLNPTMTDTQYF. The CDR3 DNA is TGTGCCAGCAGCTTAAACCCGACTATGACAGATACGCAGTATTTT.

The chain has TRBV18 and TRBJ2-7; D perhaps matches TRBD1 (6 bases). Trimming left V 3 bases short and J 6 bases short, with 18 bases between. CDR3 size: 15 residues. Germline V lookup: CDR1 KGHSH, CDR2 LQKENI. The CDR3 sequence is CASSPPPQGSIEQYF. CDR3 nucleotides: TGTGCCAGCTCACCCCCTCCACAGGGATCCATCGAGCAGTACTTC.

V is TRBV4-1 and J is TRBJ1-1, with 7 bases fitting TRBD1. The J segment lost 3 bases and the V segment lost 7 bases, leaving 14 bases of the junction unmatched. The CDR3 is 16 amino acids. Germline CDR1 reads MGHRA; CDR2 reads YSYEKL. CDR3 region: CASNRRQGGTDTEAFF. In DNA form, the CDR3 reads TGCGCCAGCAACCGACGACAGGGAGGTACGGACACTGAAGCTTTCTTT.

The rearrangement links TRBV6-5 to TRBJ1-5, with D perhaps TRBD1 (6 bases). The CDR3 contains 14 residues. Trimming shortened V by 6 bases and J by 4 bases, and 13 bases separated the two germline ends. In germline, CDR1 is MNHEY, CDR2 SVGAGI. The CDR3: CASSPTGPNQPQHF. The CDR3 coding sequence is TGTGCCAGCAGCCCGACAGGACCTAATCAGCCCCAGCATTTT.

As DNA, the CDR3 is TGCGCCAGCAGCCAAGAACTATCCGGGACTAGCGGGATCCTCCGGACCCAGTACTTC. The encoded protein is CASSQELSGTSGILRTQYF. V gene TRBV4-3 combines with J gene TRBJ2-5; 13 bases map to TRBD2. With 0 bases clipped from V and 7 bases from J, the junction kept 14 bases outside the gene matches. The CDR3 spans 19 residues. Per the germline V gene, CDR1 is LGHNA and CDR2 is YSLEER.

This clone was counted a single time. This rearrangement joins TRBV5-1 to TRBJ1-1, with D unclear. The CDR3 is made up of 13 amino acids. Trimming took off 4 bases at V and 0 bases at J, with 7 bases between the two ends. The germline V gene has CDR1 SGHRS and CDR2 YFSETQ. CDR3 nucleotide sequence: TGCGCCAGCAGCCCGAGAGTGAACACTGAAGCTTTCTTT. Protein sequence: CASSPRVNTEAFF.

Written as DNA, the CDR3 is TGTGCCAGCACATCACTGGTAGCGGACCCAACCTCCTACGAGCAGTACTTC. Its protein is CASTSLVADPTSYEQYF. This sequence joins TRBV13 and TRBJ2-7; TRBD2 is a possible D gene (6 bases). Per the germline V gene, CDR1 is PRHDT and CDR2 is FYEKMQ (reference sequence). The CDR3 runs to 17 residues. Trimming removed 7 bases from V and 0 bases from J, with 22 bases in between.

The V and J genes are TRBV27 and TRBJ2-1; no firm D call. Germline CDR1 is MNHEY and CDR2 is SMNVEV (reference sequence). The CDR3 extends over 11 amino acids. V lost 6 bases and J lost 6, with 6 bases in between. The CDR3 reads CASRLGNEQFF. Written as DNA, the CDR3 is TGTGCCAGCAGGCTCGGCAATGAGCAGTTCTTC.